A selection of T cell receptor beta chains follows, all from one sample in a study of CD8 T cells and mutated HIV epitopes. TCRdb analysed the single-cell sequencing reads with MiXCR anew, one entry per CDR3 protein. This table holds around 590 distinct CDR3 sequences, roughly 46% found once. Their recognized antigens are unknown. Sequences were derived from CD8+ T cells from blood cultured with a non-adapted viral peptide, sampled during chronic HIV-1 infection. These receptors were taken from a woman under 30 with HIV-1 infection. CDR3s include the opening cysteine and the closing phenylalanine or tryptophan. Fields, in order: J gene, D gene, V gene, clone size, CDR3 DNA, CDR3 protein. A D gene is named only where the DNA matches it firmly. Some rows mark clone size as missing; the rest say once, few, many or name a class of expanded clone.

J gene: TRBJ1-1; D gene: -; V gene: TRBV5-1; clone size: -; CDR3 DNA: TGCGCCAGCAGCTACAGGGATGAAGGCACTGAAGCTTTCTTT; CDR3 protein: CASSYRDEGTEAFF
J gene: TRBJ2-1; D gene: -; V gene: TRBV11-3; clone size: -; CDR3 DNA: TGTGCCAGCAGCTCAGATGGGAACAATGAGCAGTTCTTC; CDR3 protein: CASSSDGNNEQFF
J gene: TRBJ1-2; D gene: TRBD1; V gene: TRBV7-2; clone size: -; CDR3 DNA: TGTGCCAGCAGCTCAGGACAGGGGATTGGCTACACCTTC; CDR3 protein: CASSSGQGIGYTF
J gene: TRBJ1-1; D gene: -; V gene: TRBV29-1; clone size: once; CDR3 DNA: TGCAGAGTGGGTTTACATGGGGACACTGAAGCTTTCTTT; CDR3 protein: CRVGLHGDTEAFF
J gene: TRBJ2-5; D gene: -; V gene: TRBV7-6; clone size: -; CDR3 DNA: TGTGCCAGCAGCTTACAGGGGTCTAGCGGACAAGAGACCCAGTACTTC; CDR3 protein: CASSLQGSSGQETQYF
J gene: TRBJ2-1; D gene: -; V gene: TRBV5-1; clone size: -; CDR3 DNA: TGCGCCAGCAGCCAGGACAACTACAATGAGCAGTTCTTC; CDR3 protein: CASSQDNYNEQFF
J gene: TRBJ2-3; D gene: -; V gene: TRBV27; clone size: -; CDR3 DNA: TGTGCCAGCAGTGAGTCGGACAGCACAGATACGCAGTATTTT; CDR3 protein: CASSESDSTDTQYF
J gene: TRBJ2-1; D gene: TRBD1; V gene: TRBV7-2; clone size: few; CDR3 DNA: TGTGCCAGCAGCTTAGGGGGTCGACAGGGGGCGTATGAGCAGTTCTTC; CDR3 protein: CASSLGGRQGAYEQFF
J gene: TRBJ2-7; D gene: TRBD1; V gene: TRBV27; clone size: medium-sized; CDR3 DNA: TGTGCCAGCACCGGACAGGGGAATGAGCAGTACTTC; CDR3 protein: CASTGQGNEQYF
J gene: TRBJ1-5; D gene: -; V gene: TRBV12-3/TRBV12-4; clone size: -; CDR3 DNA: TGTGCCAGCGGGGGACTGAAGGAATACCCAAGTTTT; CDR3 protein: CASGGLKEYPSF
J gene: TRBJ2-1; D gene: -; V gene: TRBV6-6; clone size: few; CDR3 DNA: TGTGCCAGCAGTTACAAAACAGAGCAGTTCTTC; CDR3 protein: CASSYKTEQFF
J gene: TRBJ2-7; D gene: -; V gene: TRBV7-8; clone size: few; CDR3 DNA: TGTGCCAGCAGCCCAAGGGCCAGCAATACCCCTACTAACTACGAGCAGTACTTC; CDR3 protein: CASSPRASNTPTNYEQYF
J gene: TRBJ1-2; D gene: -; V gene: TRBV4-3; clone size: hyperexpanded; CDR3 DNA: TGCGCCAGCAGCCAAGCATCAGGGATCTACTATGGCTACACCTTC; CDR3 protein: CASSQASGIYYGYTF
J gene: TRBJ2-1; D gene: -; V gene: TRBV7-8; clone size: few; CDR3 DNA: TGTGCCAGCAGCTTAGAGACGGATAACAATGAGCAGTTCTTC; CDR3 protein: CASSLETDNNEQFF
J gene: TRBJ2-7; D gene: -; V gene: TRBV7-2; clone size: medium-sized; CDR3 DNA: TGTGCCAGCAGCTCCCTCGGTCCCGAGCAGTACTTC; CDR3 protein: CASSSLGPEQYF
J gene: TRBJ2-2; D gene: -; V gene: TRBV12-3/TRBV12-4; clone size: -; CDR3 DNA: TGTGCCAGCAAACAGGGCGCGAACACCGGGGAGCTGTTTTTT; CDR3 protein: CASKQGANTGELFF
J gene: TRBJ2-7; D gene: -; V gene: TRBV30; clone size: medium-sized; CDR3 DNA: TGTGCCTGGAGCCAGGCCTACGAGCAGTACTTC; CDR3 protein: CAWSQAYEQYF
J gene: TRBJ2-3; D gene: TRBD2; V gene: TRBV7-9; clone size: medium-sized; CDR3 DNA: TGTGCCAGCAGCCCAGGACTAGCGCCAGATACGCAGTATTTT; CDR3 protein: CASSPGLAPDTQYF
J gene: TRBJ1-2; D gene: -; V gene: TRBV4-2; clone size: -; CDR3 DNA: TGTGCCAGCAGTCAAACATCAGGGATCTACTATGGCTACACCTTC; CDR3 protein: CASSQTSGIYYGYTF
J gene: TRBJ1-1; D gene: -; V gene: TRBV29-1; clone size: -; CDR3 DNA: TGCAGAGTGGCTGCACATGGGGGTGAGTGCACTGAAGCTTTCTTT; CDR3 protein: CRVAAHGGECTEAFF
J gene: TRBJ1-1; D gene: -; V gene: TRBV5-5; clone size: few; CDR3 DNA: TGTGCCAGCAGCCAAGCAGGGGTCCCTGAAGCTTTCTTT; CDR3 protein: CASSQAGVPEAFF
J gene: TRBJ2-1; D gene: -; V gene: TRBV28; clone size: medium-sized; CDR3 DNA: TGTGCCAGCAGCACCCACATGAAGGGAGGTGGCGATGAGCAGTTCTTC; CDR3 protein: CASSTHMKGGGDEQFF
J gene: TRBJ2-2; D gene: TRBD1; V gene: TRBV15; clone size: large; CDR3 DNA: TGTGCCACCAGCACAGCAGGGGGGACAGGTGTTCCCGGAGACACCGGGGAGCTGTTTTTT; CDR3 protein: CATSTAGGTGVPGDTGELFF
J gene: TRBJ1-5; D gene: -; V gene: TRBV5-1; clone size: few; CDR3 DNA: TGCGCCAGCAGCTTGGAGGGGTTGCAGCCCCAGCATTTT; CDR3 protein: CASSLEGLQPQHF
J gene: TRBJ2-1; D gene: -; V gene: TRBV29-1; clone size: medium-sized; CDR3 DNA: TGCAGCGTGGAACAGGGTTTCTCCTACAATGAGCAGTTCTTC; CDR3 protein: CSVEQGFSYNEQFF
J gene: TRBJ1-2; D gene: -; V gene: TRBV12-3/TRBV12-4; clone size: -; CDR3 DNA: TGTGCCAGCAGTCGGGAGGTTGGGGGCGGCTATGGCTACACCTTC; CDR3 protein: CASSREVGGGYGYTF
J gene: TRBJ2-3; D gene: -; V gene: TRBV27; clone size: -; CDR3 DNA: TGTGCCAGCAGTGAGTTGGACAGCATAGATACGCAGTATTTT; CDR3 protein: CASSELDSIDTQYF
J gene: TRBJ2-7; D gene: TRBD1; V gene: TRBV6-6; clone size: -; CDR3 DNA: TGTGCCAGCAGTGAGGCTCCAGGGGGCGCGGACGAGCAGTACTTC; CDR3 protein: CASSEAPGGADEQYF
J gene: TRBJ2-3; D gene: -; V gene: TRBV27; clone size: -; CDR3 DNA: TGTGCCAGCAGTGAGTTGGACAGCACAGATACGCAGTATTTT; CDR3 protein: CASSELDSTDTQYF
J gene: TRBJ1-1; D gene: TRBD1; V gene: TRBV5-1; clone size: -; CDR3 DNA: TGCGCCAGCAGCCCCATTGTGGGGACAGCAGCTAACACTGAAGCTTTCTTT; CDR3 protein: CASSPIVGTAANTEAFF
J gene: TRBJ1-6; D gene: -; V gene: TRBV6-1; clone size: few; CDR3 DNA: TGTGCCAGCAGTGACCACAGGGAACCAACCACACCCCTCCACTTT; CDR3 protein: CASSDHREPTTPLHF
J gene: TRBJ2-1; D gene: TRBD1; V gene: TRBV20-1; clone size: few; CDR3 DNA: TGCAGTGCTAACCCTTTATTCCGGACAGGGGCCAGCACTGAGCAGTTCTTC; CDR3 protein: CSANPLFRTGASTEQFF
J gene: TRBJ2-3; D gene: -; V gene: TRBV4-3; clone size: medium-sized; CDR3 DNA: TGCGCCAGCAGCCAAGATCGTATCGGGGATACGCAGTATTTT; CDR3 protein: CASSQDRIGDTQYF
J gene: TRBJ1-3; D gene: -; V gene: TRBV11-2; clone size: -; CDR3 DNA: TGTGCCAGCAGCTTATTGGCGAACTCTGGAAACACCATATATTTT; CDR3 protein: CASSLLANSGNTIYF
J gene: TRBJ2-7; D gene: TRBD2; V gene: TRBV12-3/TRBV12-4; clone size: medium-sized; CDR3 DNA: TGTGCCAGCAGTTTGGGCCGGGGGGGGCAGGACGAGCAGTACTTC; CDR3 protein: CASSLGRGGQDEQYF
J gene: TRBJ1-2; D gene: TRBD1; V gene: TRBV12-3/TRBV12-4; clone size: -; CDR3 DNA: TGTGCCAGCAACACTATCGGACAGGGCGGGGATGGCTACACCTTC; CDR3 protein: CASNTIGQGGDGYTF
J gene: TRBJ2-5; D gene: -; V gene: TRBV4-2; clone size: -; CDR3 DNA: TGTGCCAGCAGCCCAGAGAATAACCAAGAGACCCAGTACTTC; CDR3 protein: CASSPENNQETQYF
J gene: TRBJ2-3; D gene: -; V gene: TRBV5-1; clone size: large; CDR3 DNA: TGCGCCAGCAGCTTGCCCGAGGACGGGGAATACACAGATACGCAGTATTTT; CDR3 protein: CASSLPEDGEYTDTQYF
J gene: TRBJ1-5; D gene: -; V gene: TRBV12-5; clone size: medium-sized; CDR3 DNA: TGTGCTAGTCTTTCGGGGGGGGGTCAGCCCCAGCATTTT; CDR3 protein: CASLSGGGQPQHF
J gene: TRBJ1-3; D gene: -; V gene: TRBV10-2; clone size: -; CDR3 DNA: TGCGCCAGCAGTGAGTATGTCGGGGTTGGCTACACCATATATTTT; CDR3 protein: CASSEYVGVGYTIYF
J gene: TRBJ1-1; D gene: -; V gene: TRBV28; clone size: -; CDR3 DNA: TGTGCCAGCAGGCAACAGGGTTCGGGTTCTGAAGCTTTCTTT; CDR3 protein: CASRQQGSGSEAFF
J gene: TRBJ2-7; D gene: -; V gene: TRBV6-1; clone size: -; CDR3 DNA: TGTGCCAGCAGGCGAAGAGATTACGAGCAGTACTTC; CDR3 protein: CASRRRDYEQYF
J gene: TRBJ1-3; D gene: -; V gene: TRBV5-1; clone size: -; CDR3 DNA: TGCGCCAGCAGCGAGGACAGCCAGAGCTCTGGAAACACCATATATTTT; CDR3 protein: CASSEDSQSSGNTIYF
J gene: TRBJ1-1; D gene: -; V gene: TRBV29-1; clone size: large; CDR3 DNA: TGCAGCGTTCGGGTGAACACTGAAGCTTTCTTT; CDR3 protein: CSVRVNTEAFF
J gene: TRBJ1-2; D gene: -; V gene: TRBV15; clone size: -; CDR3 DNA: TGTGCCACCAGCAGAGACATTAACTATGGCTACACCTTC; CDR3 protein: CATSRDINYGYTF
J gene: TRBJ1-1; D gene: -; V gene: TRBV1; clone size: -; CDR3 DNA: TGCACCAGCAGTCCCGGGCTACTGGGGAACACTGAAGCTTTCTTT; CDR3 protein: CTSSPGLLGNTEAFF
J gene: TRBJ2-7; D gene: TRBD2; V gene: TRBV6-5; clone size: -; CDR3 DNA: TGTGCCAGCAGCCGAGGGACTAGCGGTTACTCCTACGAGCAGTACTTC; CDR3 protein: CASSRGTSGYSYEQYF
J gene: TRBJ1-6; D gene: -; V gene: TRBV5-1; clone size: few; CDR3 DNA: TGCGCCAGCAGCTTGGCCGGACAGCCGGAATCACCCCTCCACTTT; CDR3 protein: CASSLAGQPESPLHF
J gene: TRBJ2-3; D gene: TRBD2; V gene: TRBV20-1; clone size: few; CDR3 DNA: TGCAGTGCTAGAAGCGGCGGGGGGCAGACAGATACGCAGTATTTT; CDR3 protein: CSARSGGGQTDTQYF
J gene: TRBJ2-7; D gene: -; V gene: TRBV9; clone size: large; CDR3 DNA: TGTGCCAGCAGCCCGACCGGGTTAACCTACGAGCAGTACTTC; CDR3 protein: CASSPTGLTYEQYF
J gene: TRBJ1-3; D gene: TRBD1; V gene: TRBV28; clone size: large; CDR3 DNA: TGTGCCAGCAGAATACAGGGGGCTGAAAACACCATATATTTT; CDR3 protein: CASRIQGAENTIYF
J gene: TRBJ1-3; D gene: -; V gene: TRBV29-1; clone size: -; CDR3 DNA: TGCAGCGTGGAGCTACAGGGCCCCTGGGCTTTCTTGGGACAAGGCTCTGGAAACACCATATATTTT; CDR3 protein: CSVELQGPWAFLGQGSGNTIYF
J gene: TRBJ2-3; D gene: TRBD2; V gene: TRBV4-1; clone size: -; CDR3 DNA: TGCGCCAGCAGCCCAGGGATGGGGGGGACCACAGATACGCAGTATTTT; CDR3 protein: CASSPGMGGTTDTQYF
J gene: TRBJ2-7; D gene: -; V gene: TRBV20-1; clone size: -; CDR3 DNA: TGCAGTGCTTTGACCGGGGGGCTCTACGAGCAGTACTTC; CDR3 protein: CSALTGGLYEQYF
J gene: TRBJ1-1; D gene: -; V gene: TRBV29-1; clone size: once; CDR3 DNA: TGCAGCGGGCCCATGTCCCCGAACACTGAAGCTTTCTTT; CDR3 protein: CSGPMSPNTEAFF